This paragraph reports one T cell receptor (beta chain). Antigen unknown. The data stem from a study of shared clonotypes between healthy human individuals. Points from the study as a whole: Among the subsets, naive ones generally showed larger estimated richness than memory ones.

Here immunoSEQ multiplex PCR was the method, and the copy in TCRdb shows in-frame clones only, minus some. Altogether over 850,000 clones are present, roughly 74% being singletons, with the ten largest covering 0.5% to 0.6%. CDR3 length: 16 residues. Germline V CDR1 and CDR2: MGHRA, YSYEKL. V lost 0 bases, J lost 2 bases, and 11 bases lay in between. The origin of this receptor is a man younger than 35 in good health. Some clones in this sample may be carry-over from other donors' samples. The genes are TRBV4-1 and TRBJ1-3; D gene ambiguous. Sequencing input: memory CD4+ T cells from PBMCs. This sample's subset: CD45RA-negative fraction. In nucleotides, the CDR3 is TGCGCCAGCAGCCAAGACGAGGGAGGGACTGGAAACACCATATATTTT. Amino acid sequence: CASSQDEGGTGNTIYF.